This T cell receptor beta chain is from a study of monozygotic twins with inflammatory bowel disease. Study outcomes and limitations: No detectable difference in repertoire similarity separated concordant from discordant twins, possibly as a result of limited power. No single strong signal or clonotype associated with IBD was supported.

The V gene's germline CDR1 is MNHEY and CDR2 SMNVEV (reference sequence). CDR3 size: 16 residues. TCRdb reanalyzed the 5' RACE reads and collapses them to one entry per CDR3 protein, without DNA. The repertoire table contains some 160,000 distinct CDR3 sequences. A word on this clonotype: Its cognate antigen is unknown.

One blood sample of roughly 2.5 ml was taken from each donor. This sequence joins TRBV27 and TRBJ2-7; there is no DNA to check the TCRdb D call of TRBD2. The source is a human donor with ulcerative colitis or Crohn's disease, or a healthy co-twin of an affected twin (not recorded which). Sample: blood. CDR3 sequence reads: CASSSVGAGGPYEQYF.